These 17 T cell receptor beta chains came from one sample sequenced in a study of cytomegalovirus exposure and HLA in healthy donors. Use of 60 Vbeta and 13 Jbeta primers characterized the PCR. The protocol was immunoSEQ multiplex PCR, while the TCRdb copy is restricted to in-frame clones and leaves out a portion. The sample consists of 150,000 to 200,000 clones, almost 80% of them appearing once. Sequenced: PBMCs. These receptors were obtained from a man aged 40-55 years in good health and CMV-seropositive.

V gene TRBV28 combines with J gene TRBJ2-2, with TRBD2 matching over 11 bases. CDR3 size: 14 residues. Germline V gene lookup returns CDR1 MDHEN and CDR2 SYDVKM. Germline trimming cut 6 bases from V and 7 bases from J; bases unmatched to any gene: 4. In DNA form, the CDR3 reads TGTGCCAGCAGCTGGACTAGCGGGTACGGGGAGCTGTTTTTT. Translated: CASSWTSGYGELFF. Combining the CDR3 with reference TRBV28 and TRBJ2-2 gives the whole variable domain DVKVTQSSRYLVKRTGEKVFLECVQDMDHENMFWYRQDPGLGLRLIYFSYDVKMKEKGDIPEGYSVSREKKERFSLILESASTNQTSMYLCASSWTSGYGELFFGEGSRLTVL.

V and J are TRBV9 and TRBJ2-7; 11 bases match TRBD1. Unmatched junction bases numbered 12, after V lost 0 bases and J lost 7 bases. The CDR3 is 17 residues long. Germline values: CDR1 SGDLS, CDR2 YYNGEE. CDR3 bases: TGTGCCAGCAGCGTAGAGGCGAATCCGGGACAGGGGGGTGAGCAGTACTTC. Protein product: CASSVEANPGQGGEQYF.

The V call is TRBV30, the J call TRBJ2-3, with D perhaps matching TRBD2 (6 bases). The length of the CDR3 is 15 residues. CDR1 is GTSNPN and CDR2 is SVGIG in the germline V gene (reference sequence). Trimming removed 1 base from V and 1 base from J, with 12 bases in between. The CDR3 spells CAWSAGLDGTDTQYF. The DNA for the CDR3 is TGTGCCTGGAGTGCGGGACTGGACGGCACAGATACGCAGTATTTT.

The chain couples TRBV10-3 to TRBJ2-3; 10 nucleotides align to TRBD2. CDR1 ENHRY and CDR2 SYGVKD come from the germline V gene. CDR3 length: 15 amino acids. The ends lost 6 bases at V and 1 base at J; junction bases unmatched: 4. CDR3 protein: CAIRQGLAGTDTQYF. CDR3 in DNA: TGTGCCATCAGACAAGGACTAGCGGGCACAGATACGCAGTATTTT.

The chain uses TRBV29-1 and TRBJ2-2; D is perhaps TRBD1 (5 bases). The V end lost 7 bases, the J end lost 0 bases, and 12 bases lay between the germline ends. This CDR3 has 14 residues. Germline assignment: CDR1 SQVTM and CDR2 ANQGSEA. CDR3 sequence reads: CSGGQNANTGELFF. In DNA, the CDR3 is TGCAGCGGAGGACAAAACGCGAACACCGGGGAGCTGTTTTTT.

The gene calls are TRBV4-2 and TRBJ2-7; 7 bases agree with TRBD2. V gave up 0 bases and J gave up 7 bases; unmatched junction bases: 6. CDR1 and CDR2 (germline): LGHNA, YNFKEQ. This CDR3 is 14 amino acids long. CDR3 sequence (DNA): TGTGCCAGCAGCCAAGACGCCGGGGGGAGAGAGCAGTACTTC. Residues: CASSQDAGGREQYF.

The chain joins TRBV29-1 to TRBJ2-6; the match to TRBD1 covers 7 bases. Germline trimming cut 6 bases from V and 0 bases from J; bases unmatched to any gene: 8. Looked up from germline, CDR1 is SQVTM and CDR2 is ANQGSEA. The CDR3 is 16 amino acids. The CDR3: CSVNRQGPSGANVLTF. The CDR3 DNA reads as TGCAGCGTAAACCGACAGGGCCCCTCTGGGGCCAACGTCCTGACTTTC.

The genes are TRBV28 and TRBJ1-5; possibly TRBD1 for D (5 bases). CDR1 is MDHEN and CDR2 is SYDVKM in the germline V gene. V lost 2 bases and J lost 7, with 15 bases in between. The CDR3 sequence is 15 residues long. CDR3 bases: TGTGCCAGCAGTTTAGGAGGGAATGGGGGGCAGCCCCAGCATTTT. As protein: CASSLGGNGGQPQHF.

This clone was recorded a few times. The V gene is TRBV28, the J gene TRBJ1-5, with a weak D call TRBD1 (6 bases). The germline CDR1 and CDR2 sequences are MDHEN and SYDVKM. V dropped 9 bases and J dropped 7 bases, with 13 bases sitting between them. This CDR3 region has 12 residues. The CDR3 here is CASQRQVQPQHF. CDR3 DNA: TGTGCCAGTCAAAGACAGGTACAGCCCCAGCATTTT. The variable domain in full, completed from reference TRBV28 and TRBJ1-5, reads DVKVTQSSRYLVKRTGEKVFLECVQDMDHENMFWYRQDPGLGLRLIYFSYDVKMKEKGDIPEGYSVSREKKERFSLILESASTNQTSMYLCASQRQVQPQHFGDGTRLSIL.

The chain is built from TRBV30 and TRBJ2-1; 7 nucleotides align to TRBD2. The CDR3 length is 14 residues. CDR1 GTSNPN and CDR2 SVGIG come from the germline V gene (reference sequence). With V trimmed by 2 bases and J by 2 bases, 3 bases remained unmatched. The CDR3 DNA follows: TGTGCCTGGAGTCGGGGGGTGGCCTACAATGAGCAGTTCTTC. Its translation: CAWSRGVAYNEQFF.

This clone was seen just once. The gene calls are TRBV2 and TRBJ2-1; 8 nucleotides agree with TRBD2. The V gene end was trimmed by 2 bases and the J gene end by 6 bases; junction bases not matched to a gene: 9. This CDR3 region has 16 residues. Germline V gene data show CDR1 as SNHLY and CDR2 as FYNNEI. The CDR3 loop is CASSEWSGGPLNEQFF. The CDR3 DNA sequence: TGTGCCAGCAGTGAATGGAGCGGGGGACCTCTCAATGAGCAGTTCTTC. The variable domain in full, with the rest retrieved from reference TRBV2 and TRBJ2-1, is EPEVTQTPSHQVTQMGQEVILRCVPISNHLYFYWYRQILGQKVEFLVSFYNNEISEKSEIFDDQFSVERPDGSNFTLKIRSTKLEDSAMYFCASSEWSGGPLNEQFFGPGTRLTVL.

The gene calls are TRBV11-2 and TRBJ1-5; the D gene is possibly TRBD1 (6 bases). This CDR3 is 18 amino acids long. CDR1 and CDR2 from the germline V gene are SGHAT and FQNNGV. The V end lost 6 bases, the J end lost 3 bases, and 24 bases lay between the germline ends. The CDR3 protein is CASRNRGWGGRHNQPQHF. For the CDR3, the DNA is TGTGCCAGCAGAAACAGAGGGTGGGGGGGGCGACACAATCAGCCCCAGCATTTT.

The chain links TRBV28 to TRBJ2-7, with D unclear. V shed 6 bases and J shed 4 bases, with 22 bases lying between them. Germline assignment: CDR1 MDHEN and CDR2 SYDVKM. The CDR3 is 16 residues long. The DNA of the CDR3 is TGTGCCAGCAGGGCTCTTTCTAGTGGAGCCTGGTACGAGCAGTACTTC. Amino acid sequence: CASRALSSGAWYEQYF.

The chain combines TRBV6-6 with TRBJ1-1; 11 nucleotides match TRBD1. J lost 9 bases, V lost 0 bases, and 3 bases had no gene match. CDR1 MNHNY and CDR2 SVGAGI come from the germline V gene (reference sequence). CDR3 length: 14 residues. The CDR3 loop is CASSYSDRGRKAFF. As DNA, the CDR3 is TGTGCCAGCAGTTACTCGGACAGGGGGCGGAAAGCTTTCTTT.

The V gene is TRBV19, the J gene TRBJ2-2, with D possibly TRBD2 on 6 matching bases. The CDR3 spans 14 residues. Germline CDR1 and CDR2: LNHDA and SQIVND (reference sequence). V lost 5 bases to trimming and J lost 2 bases, with 9 bases between them. The CDR3 DNA sequence: TGTGCCAGTAGTTCGGCGGGAAACACCGGGGAGCTGTTTTTT. This encodes CASSSAGNTGELFF.

The gene calls are TRBV18 and TRBJ2-7; D is possibly TRBD2 (6 bases). Germline CDR1 KGHSH, CDR2 LQKENI. The CDR3 runs to 17 residues. V was cut by 0 bases and J by 1 base, with 16 bases left in between. The CDR3 reads CASSPPGGPGVSYEQYF. The CDR3 DNA reads as TGTGCCAGCTCACCACCGGGAGGTCCGGGAGTTTCCTACGAGCAGTACTTC.

The chain links TRBV11-3 to TRBJ1-4; TRBD1 matches at 9 bases. J was trimmed by 4 bases and V by 5 bases; bases with no gene match: 5. Germline CDR1 reads SGHNT; CDR2 reads YENEEA. The CDR3 has 15 residues. CDR3 DNA sequence: TGTGCCAGCAGCAAGGGACAGGGCTTTAATGAAAAACTGTTTTTT. It is translated as CASSKGQGFNEKLFF.